Below are 5 T cell receptor beta chains sequenced from a single sample in a study of OX40 agonist ivuxolimab in advanced cancers. Sequencing used immunoSEQ multiplex PCR; TCRdb keeps in-frame clones, though not all of them. Here the sample spans about 16,000 clones, around 90% being singletons. Sequences were derived from CD4+ or CD8+ T cells sorted from blood, sampled in a trial of the OX40 agonist ivuxolimab. Every receptor here comes from an adult with an advanced solid tumor such as melanoma, head and neck, liver or kidney cancer.

This CDR3 reads CATSTGRFNTEAFF. The CDR3 coding sequence is TGTGCCACCAGCACCGGACGGTTTAACACTGAAGCTTTCTTT. The chain combines TRBV15 with TRBJ1-1, with no clear D. The V and J ends lost 4 bases and 2 bases respectively, with 11 bases between them. CDR3 length: 14 amino acids. Per the germline V gene, CDR1 is LNHNV and CDR2 is YYDKDF (reference sequence).

This sequence joins TRBV4-1 and TRBJ2-1, with TRBD2 matching over 7 bases. Germline V gene lookup returns CDR1 MGHRA and CDR2 YSYEKL. V lost 4 bases to trimming and J lost 5 bases; unmatched junction nucleotides: 2. The CDR3 runs to 13 residues. CDR3 protein: CASSRDYNNEQFF. In DNA form, the CDR3 reads TGCGCCAGCAGCCGGGACTATAACAATGAGCAGTTCTTC.

Here the CDR3 reads CASSSRDTQYF. The CDR3 bases are TGTGCCAGCAGCAGTCGGGATACGCAGTATTTT. The chain uses TRBV21-1 and TRBJ2-3; no DNA check was done on the table's D call, TRBD2. TRBV21-1 is a documented pseudogene. The CDR3 contains 11 residues.

About this clone: Different DNA sequences within this sample yield the same CDR3. V usage is TRBV9 and J usage is TRBJ2-7, with D unclear. CDR1 SGDLS and CDR2 YYNGEE come from the germline V gene. The V and J ends lost 0 bases and 0 bases respectively, with 10 bases between them. This CDR3 is built from 15 residues. The CDR3 protein is CASSVVPADSYEQYF. CDR3 sequence (DNA): TGTGCCAGCAGCGTAGTGCCCGCTGACTCCTACGAGCAGTACTTC.

This rearrangement joins TRBV5-5 to TRBJ2-2, with D uncertain. The length of the CDR3 is 15 residues. Germline V gene lookup returns CDR1 SGHKS and CDR2 YYEKEE (reference sequence). Trimming removed 1 base from V and 1 base from J, with 8 bases in between. The CDR3 DNA is TGTGCCAGCAGCTTGTTTGGCGGGAACACCGGGGAGCTGTTTTTT. Translated, it gives CASSLFGGNTGELFF.